Listed below are T cell receptor beta chains from one sample, sequenced in a study of regulatory T cells in long-lasting Graves disease. TCRdb fed the multiplex PCR reads into MiXCR, producing one record per CDR3 protein. Of under 800,000 distinct CDR3 sequences listed, about 16% are singletons. These data also featured in a second study, about T cells in Graves' hyperthyroidism and ophthalmopathy.

Here the sequenced sample was peripheral blood mononuclear cells (PBMCs), taken at new diagnosis, from a patient treated with antithyroid drugs. The receptor set was obtained from a woman aged 25 to 39 with Graves disease. Both conserved end residues are part of each CDR3. A D gene is named only where the DNA matches it firmly. Rows give clone size only sometimes, using once, few, many, or a class for an expanded clone.

size	D	V	J	CDR3	DNA
.	TRBD2	TRBV3-1	TRBJ2-1	CASSSVAGAFNEQFF	TGTGCCAGCAGCTCGGTAGCGGGTGCCTTCAATGAGCAGTTCTTC
many	TRBD1	TRBV28	TRBJ1-2	CASSTPTGANYGYTF	TGTGCCAGCAGTACACCGACAGGGGCTAACTATGGCTACACCTTC
many	TRBD1	TRBV7-2	TRBJ1-4	CASNTGAATNEKLFF	TGTGCCAGCAACACAGGGGCAGCAACTAATGAAAAACTGTTTTTT
.	.	TRBV7-2	TRBJ2-2	CASSSLAATGELFF	TGTGCCAGCAGCTCTTTGGCCGCCACCGGGGAGCTGTTTTTT
few	TRBD1	TRBV12-3/TRBV12-4	TRBJ2-1	CASTRTGRYNEQFF	TGTGCCAGCACCAGGACAGGGCGATACAATGAGCAGTTCTTC
few	.	TRBV12-3/TRBV12-4	TRBJ2-1	CASSYPGQPGNEQFF	TGTGCCAGCAGTTATCCCGGCCAGCCAGGCAATGAGCAGTTCTTC
.	TRBD2	TRBV20-1	TRBJ2-3	CSAHHFGTSGSDTQYF	TGCAGTGCGCACCACTTTGGGACTAGCGGGAGTGATACGCAGTATTTT
few	TRBD2	TRBV9	TRBJ2-3	CASSSRTSGTTDTQYF	TGTGCCAGCAGCTCCCGGACTAGCGGGACGACAGATACGCAGTATTTT
many	.	TRBV2	TRBJ1-5	CASSREDLSNQPQHF	TGTGCCAGCAGCAGGGAGGATTTGAGCAATCAGCCCCAGCATTTT
.	.	TRBV30	TRBJ1-2	CAWGLTLKGYTF	TGTGCCTGGGGCCTTACGCTAAAAGGCTACACCTTC
many	.	TRBV7-6	TRBJ2-7	CASSPGAGRAYEQYF	TGTGCCAGCAGCCCGGGGGCAGGGCGTGCCTACGAGCAGTACTTC
.	TRBD1	TRBV5-1	TRBJ2-2	CASSLNRGQGGELFF	TGCGCCAGCAGCTTGAACAGGGGGCAAGGCGGGGAGCTGTTTTTT
many	.	TRBV2	TRBJ2-1	CASRGTYNEQFF	TGTGCCAGCAGGGGAACCTACAATGAGCAGTTCTTC
.	TRBD1	TRBV30	TRBJ2-7	CAWSWRWGQDPYEQYF	TGTGCCTGGAGTTGGCGGTGGGGACAGGATCCCTACGAGCAGTACTTC
.	.	TRBV2	TRBJ2-7	CASSGEVGEQYF	TGTGCCAGCAGTGGGGAGGTGGGCGAGCAGTACTTC
.	TRBD1	TRBV30	TRBJ2-2	CAWKGQTNTGELFF	TGTGCCTGGAAGGGACAGACGAACACCGGGGAGCTGTTTTTT
few	.	TRBV24-1	TRBJ2-3	CATSDVSYTDTQYF	TGTGCCACCAGTGACGTATCGTACACAGATACGCAGTATTTT
few	TRBD1	TRBV6-1	TRBJ2-5	CASSQDRVWLQYF	TGTGCCAGCAGTCAGGACAGGGTATGGTTGCAGTACTTC
.	.	TRBV7-9	TRBJ1-1	CASSTRTVNTEAFF	TGTGCCAGCAGCACGCGGACGGTGAACACTGAAGCTTTCTTT
few	TRBD1	TRBV12-3/TRBV12-4	TRBJ1-2	CASRDTSTGGGGYTF	TGTGCCAGCAGGGACACTTCGACAGGGGGCGGTGGCTACACCTTC
.	.	TRBV20-1	TRBJ1-3	CSTRGPGNTIYF	TGCAGTACCAGGGGCCCTGGAAACACCATATATTTT
many	TRBD2	TRBV28	TRBJ2-3	CASTAGLGTDTQYF	TGTGCCAGCACTGCTGGACTAGGTACAGATACGCAGTATTTT
few	.	TRBV4-1	TRBJ1-1	CASSLAGGGNSRTEAFF	TGCGCCAGCAGCCTAGCGGGGGGGGGCAACTCACGTACTGAAGCTTTCTTT